One sample yielded the 15 T cell receptor beta chains listed below, sequenced in a study of blood T cells in healthy people across ages. Alongside a J-beta primer mix, a sample-barcoded 5' primer served in a second PCR lasting roughly 6 to 11 cycles. TCRdb independently ran MiXCR on the 5' RACE reads; one entry per CDR3 protein. Of over 300,000 distinct CDR3 sequences listed, over 45% were seen once; the top ten hold over 40%. The specimen sequenced was blood. The receptors originated from a man aged 60 to 75 in good health.

About this clonotype itself: Relative to the germline gene, one junction end is altered; a read error may explain this. V and J are TRBV24-1 and TRBJ2-3, with 7 nucleotides matching TRBD1. CDR3 length: 19 residues. Germline V gene lookup returns CDR1 KGHDR and CDR2 SFDVKD. DNA for the CDR3: TGTGCCACCAGTGTTTTGAACGGGCAGGGGGATCCTAGCACAGATACGCAGTATTTT. It specifies CATSVLNGQGDPSTDTQYF.

This clonotype has just one count. This chain joins TRBV24-1 and TRBJ2-1, with D uncertain. CDR1 is KGHDR and CDR2 is SFDVKD in the germline V gene. The CDR3 extends over 15 amino acids. V gave up 4 bases and J gave up 3 bases, with 12 bases separating them. DNA of the CDR3: TGTGCCACCAGTGACCCCGCGGTGTTCTACAATGAGCAGTTCTTC. It translates to CATSDPAVFYNEQFF.

The chain is built from TRBV7-9 and TRBJ1-2; 10 nucleotides agree with TRBD1. The CDR3 sequence is 15 residues long. Germline V gene sequence: CDR1 SEHNR, CDR2 FQNEAQ (reference sequence). Trimming at V came to 4 bases and at J to 2 bases, leaving 4 bases not matched to a gene. CDR3 nucleotide sequence: TGTGCCAGCAGCTGGGGGACAGGGGTGAACTATGGCTACACCTTC. This codes for CASSWGTGVNYGYTF.

The CDR3 spells CAISDPGTGFTGAYEQYF. The CDR3, as DNA: TGTGCCATCAGTGACCCCGGGACAGGGTTTACTGGAGCCTACGAGCAGTACTTC. The chain employs TRBV10-3 and TRBJ2-7; 9 nucleotides agree with TRBD1. With 3 bases clipped from V and 2 bases from J, the junction kept 14 bases outside the gene matches. The length of the CDR3 is 18 residues. Germline CDR1 and CDR2: ENHRY and SYGVKD.

At least ten counts were recorded for this clonotype. V usage is TRBV6-5 and J usage is TRBJ2-5; D tentatively fits TRBD1 or TRBD2 (7 bases each). Germline V lookup: CDR1 MNHEY, CDR2 SVGAGI. The CDR3 covers 16 residues. The germline V and J ends were trimmed by 0 bases and 5 bases, with 16 bases remaining between them. This chain's CDR3 is CASSYSRGGGIETQYF. The CDR3, as DNA: TGTGCCAGCAGTTACTCGAGGGGAGGGGGCATCGAGACCCAGTACTTC.

V gene TRBV3-1 combines with J gene TRBJ2-3; 9 bases align to TRBD2. The ends lost 4 bases at V and 3 bases at J; junction bases unmatched: 5. Germline CDR1 LGHDT, CDR2 YNNKEL (reference sequence). The CDR3 runs to 15 residues. The CDR3 protein is CASSPKGLATDTQYF. For the CDR3, the DNA is TGTGCCAGCAGCCCAAAGGGACTAGCAACAGATACGCAGTATTTT.

Ten or more counts support this clonotype. This chain links TRBV27 with TRBJ2-5; tentatively, D is TRBD1 (5 bases). This CDR3 region has 13 residues. Trimming took off 11 bases at V and 3 bases at J, with 16 bases between the two ends. Germline assignment: CDR1 MNHEY and CDR2 SMNVEV (reference sequence). The CDR3 is CACKGWSEETQYF. The DNA for the CDR3 is TGTGCCTGCAAGGGGTGGAGTGAAGAGACCCAGTACTTC.

The chain is built from TRBV25-1 and TRBJ2-3; D ambiguous. The CDR3 is 13 residues long. Germline-derived CDR1 and CDR2 are MGHDK and SYGVNS. The V end lost 1 base, the J end lost 6 bases, and 8 bases lay between the germline ends. CDR3 in amino acids: CASSESLVDTQYF. DNA of the CDR3: TGTGCCAGCAGTGAATCCCTCGTCGATACGCAGTATTTT.

This clonotype was counted a few times. The chain employs TRBV12-5 and TRBJ2-7; D may correspond to TRBD1 or TRBD2 (5 bases each). V lost 6 bases to trimming and J lost 2 bases, with 14 bases between them. The CDR3 consists of 14 residues. Looked up from germline, CDR1 is LGHNT and CDR2 is FRNRAP. CDR3 sequence: CASGDGGPTYEQYF. CDR3 bases: TGTGCTAGTGGCGATGGGGGACCGACCTACGAGCAGTACTTC.

The rearrangement links TRBV20-1 to TRBJ2-5; D gene uncertain. Germline assignment: CDR1 DFQATT and CDR2 SNEGSKA (reference sequence). The CDR3 runs to 11 residues. With 7 bases removed from V and 4 bases from J, the gap between germline ends came to 10 bases. CDR3 residues: CSVFRAETQYF. The CDR3 nucleotides are TGCAGTGTATTTAGGGCAGAGACCCAGTACTTC.

This chain uses TRBV10-2 with TRBJ2-7; a weak D match, TRBD2 (6 bases). The CDR3 is 15 amino acids. Per germline, CDR1 WSHSY and CDR2 SAAADI. The V gene lost 6 bases and the J gene lost 3 bases, with 18 bases spanning the gap. In DNA, the CDR3 is TGCGCCAGCAGGGGCGAAGGGGCCGGGGGCTACGAGCAGTACTTC. As protein: CASRGEGAGGYEQYF.

The chain links TRBV18 to TRBJ2-3; D tentatively reads TRBD1 or TRBD2 (5 bases each). CDR1 KGHSH and CDR2 LQKENI come from the germline V gene. Trimming removed 0 bases from V and 0 bases from J, with 7 bases in between. This CDR3 spans 15 amino acids. The CDR3 DNA sequence: TGTGCCAGCTCACCACCCGGGGCCAGCACAGATACGCAGTATTTT. This gives the protein CASSPPGASTDTQYF.

Note on this clonotype: A single base separates this from a much larger clone, so it may be a read error. The V and J genes are TRBV4-3 and TRBJ2-5, with D tentatively TRBD1 (5 bases). The V gene's germline CDR1 is LGHNA and CDR2 YSLEER. The germline V and J ends were trimmed by 0 bases and 1 base, with 12 bases remaining between them. The CDR3 sequence is 16 residues long. This CDR3 reads CASSQDGASPQETQYF. In DNA, the CDR3 is TGCGCCAGCAGCCAAGATGGGGCAAGCCCCCAAGAGACCCAGTACTTC.

This clonotype has only a few counts. The chain links TRBV10-3 to TRBJ2-5; D ambiguous. CDR1 ENHRY and CDR2 SYGVKD come from the germline V gene. This CDR3 contains 12 residues. Trimming pared 10 bases from V and 0 bases from J, leaving 9 bases between. CDR3 region: CATGFDQETQYF. As DNA, the CDR3 is TGTGCCACCGGATTTGACCAAGAGACCCAGTACTTC.

The V and J genes are TRBV7-9 and TRBJ2-1, with TRBD2 identical over 10 bases. Germline assignment: CDR1 SEHNR and CDR2 FQNEAQ (reference sequence). The ends lost 2 bases at V and 8 bases at J; junction bases unmatched: 12. This CDR3 is built from 17 residues. The CDR3 sequence: CASSLKPSGGLFHEQFF. The DNA of the CDR3 is TGTGCCAGCAGCTTAAAGCCTAGCGGGGGCCTGTTCCATGAGCAGTTCTTC.